This T cell receptor (beta chain) stems from a study of beta chain features in type 1 diabetes. Study summary: All samples yielded 85 million to 130 million examined sorted cells.

Study-wide findings and caveats: Since sequencing was performed on cDNA, cells with high TCR expression could be over-represented. There was a moderate but significant shortening of TCRB CDR3s in all four CD4+ subsets of Type 1 diabetes patients.

The authors reverse transcribed all of the isolated RNA, so sequencing captured expressed TCRB transcripts. Sequenced by immunoSEQ multiplex PCR; TCRdb stores in-frame clones only, minus some. Of 500,000 to 850,000 clones listed, around an eighth are singletons. This clone was observed a handful of times. Its matching antigen is unknown. Per germline, CDR1 MDHEN and CDR2 SYDVKM. V lost 4 bases, J lost 2 bases, and 15 bases lay in between. There are 15 residues in the CDR3. This clonotype originated in a man between 18 and 29 years old with type 1 diabetes. Specimen: naive CD4+ T cells from blood. The V and J genes are TRBV28 and TRBJ2-7, with D unclear. CDR3 protein: CASSSSDWITYEQYF. The CDR3, as DNA: TGTGCCAGCAGTTCCTCCGACTGGATAACCTACGAGCAGTACTTC. Using reference TRBV28 and TRBJ2-7 for the parts outside the CDR3, the full variable domain is DVKVTQSSRYLVKRTGEKVFLECVQDMDHENMFWYRQDPGLGLRLIYFSYDVKMKEKGDIPEGYSVSREKKERFSLILESASTNQTSMYLCASSSSDWITYEQYFGPGTRLTVT.